This T cell receptor (beta chain) was recorded in a study of blood T cells in healthy people across ages. It was 8 to 10 milliliters of peripheral blood that were drawn from each donor. With respect to this clonotype: Its specificity is unknown.

Combining a sample-barcoded 5' primer with a J-beta primer mix, a second PCR ran for about 7 to 12 cycles. TCRdb reanalysed the 5' RACE reads using MiXCR and keeps one entry per CDR3 protein. The sample yields about 730,000 distinct CDR3 sequences, roughly 47% seen once. CDR1 and CDR2 (germline): SGHRS, YFSETQ. The CDR3 has 16 amino acids. Whole-study results and caveats: Older age coincided with a roughly linear decline in TCR beta diversity per million T cells. The study found more naive CD4+ cells and higher diversity in long-lived than aged donors.

This chain connects TRBV5-1 to TRBJ2-1; 11 nucleotides line up with TRBD2. The tail of the sequence fits TRBJ2-7 better, so the J call may be wrong. The specimen was blood. The sequence was obtained from a woman aged 60 to 75 in good health. The chain's CDR3 is CASSPGLAAWNNEQYF. Here the CDR3 DNA reads TGCGCCAGCAGCCCGGGACTAGCGGCATGGAACAATGAGCAGTACTTC.